This TCR beta chain appears in the sequencing data of a study of T cells in women clearing cervical HPV infection. Study-level results: It is unknown whether associations predate infection; no effector/memory or HPV-specific sorting.

CDR3 length equals 15 residues. Germline V gene data show CDR1 as GTSNPN and CDR2 as SVGIG (reference sequence). Trimming took off 0 bases at V and 3 bases at J, with 12 bases between the two ends. The method was immunoSEQ multiplex PCR; TCRdb's version includes in-frame clones alone and lacks a portion of them. The sample has about 39,000 clones. Note on this clone: Its antigen is still unknown. The read ends 3 residues early relative to the CDR3; the germline J gene fills the gap.

This TCR came from a woman between 18 and 70 years old with a cervical HPV16 infection that either progressed to CIN3+ or cleared (not recorded which). The chain uses TRBV30 and TRBJ2-1; D is possibly TRBD2 (6 bases). The specimen was blood buffy coat. The covered CDR3 bases are TGTGCCTGGAGTGTACGGGGGTCCCTCTACAATGAG. It specifies CAWSVRGSLYNE. The complete CDR3 protein is CAWSVRGSLYNEQFF.